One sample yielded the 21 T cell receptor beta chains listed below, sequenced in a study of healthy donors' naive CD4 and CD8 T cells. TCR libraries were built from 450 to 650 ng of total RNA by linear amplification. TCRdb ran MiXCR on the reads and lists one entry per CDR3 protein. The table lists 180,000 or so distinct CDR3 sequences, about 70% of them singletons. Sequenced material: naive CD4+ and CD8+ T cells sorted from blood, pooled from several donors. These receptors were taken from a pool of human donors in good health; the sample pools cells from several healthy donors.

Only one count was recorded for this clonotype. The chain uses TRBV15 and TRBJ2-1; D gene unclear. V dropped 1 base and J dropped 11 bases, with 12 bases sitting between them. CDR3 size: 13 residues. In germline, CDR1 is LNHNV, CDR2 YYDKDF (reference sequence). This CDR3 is CATSRALGGQQFF. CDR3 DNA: TGTGCCACCAGCAGAGCTCTCGGTGGCCAGCAGTTCTTC.

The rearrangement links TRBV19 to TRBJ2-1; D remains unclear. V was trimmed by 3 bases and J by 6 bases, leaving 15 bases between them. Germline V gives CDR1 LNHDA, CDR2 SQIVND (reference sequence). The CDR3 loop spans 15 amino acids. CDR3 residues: CASSIRRQTRNEQFF. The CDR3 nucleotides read TGTGCCAGTAGTATTCGGCGTCAGACCCGCAATGAGCAGTTCTTC. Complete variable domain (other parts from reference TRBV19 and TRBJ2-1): DGGITQSPKYLFRKEGQNVTLSCEQNLNHDAMYWYRQDPGQGLRLIYYSQIVNDFQKGDIAEGYSVSREKKESFPLTVTSAQKNPTAFYLCASSIRRQTRNEQFFGPGTRLTVL.

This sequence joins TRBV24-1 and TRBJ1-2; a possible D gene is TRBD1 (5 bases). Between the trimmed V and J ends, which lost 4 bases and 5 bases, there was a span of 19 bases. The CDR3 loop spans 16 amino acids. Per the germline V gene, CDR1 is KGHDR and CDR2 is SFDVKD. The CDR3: CATSDADSTLGYGYTF. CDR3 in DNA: TGTGCCACCAGTGACGCCGACAGCACGCTTGGGTATGGCTACACCTTC.

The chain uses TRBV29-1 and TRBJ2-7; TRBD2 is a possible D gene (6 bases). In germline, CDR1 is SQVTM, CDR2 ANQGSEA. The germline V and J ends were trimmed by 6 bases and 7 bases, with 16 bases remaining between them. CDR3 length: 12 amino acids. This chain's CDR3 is CSVPRGGLEQYF. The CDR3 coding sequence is TGCAGCGTGCCCCGGGGAGGTTTGGAGCAGTACTTC.

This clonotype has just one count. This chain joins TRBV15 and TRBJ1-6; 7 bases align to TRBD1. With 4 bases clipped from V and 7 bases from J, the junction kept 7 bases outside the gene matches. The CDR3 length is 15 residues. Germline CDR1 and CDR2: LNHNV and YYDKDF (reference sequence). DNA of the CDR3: TGTGCCACCAGCACCCGACAGGGACCGAATTCACCCCTCCACTTT. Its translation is CATSTRQGPNSPLHF.

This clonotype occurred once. The CDR3 DNA reads TGTGCCAGCTCACCTTCGGGACCCCCCGAAGGGGAGCAGTACTTC. This gives the protein CASSPSGPPEGEQYF. The rearrangement links TRBV18 to TRBJ2-7; D might be TRBD1 or TRBD2, each matching 5 bases. The V end lost 3 bases, the J end lost 7 bases, and 19 bases lay between the germline ends. Germline V gene sequence: CDR1 KGHSH, CDR2 LQKENI. The CDR3 spans 15 residues.

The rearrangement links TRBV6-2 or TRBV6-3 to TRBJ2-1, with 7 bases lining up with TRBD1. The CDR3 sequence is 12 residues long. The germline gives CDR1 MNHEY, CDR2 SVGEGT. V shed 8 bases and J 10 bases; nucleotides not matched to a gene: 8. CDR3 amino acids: CASLPGRGEQFF. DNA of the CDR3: TGTGCCAGCTTACCCGGCAGGGGGGAGCAGTTCTTC.

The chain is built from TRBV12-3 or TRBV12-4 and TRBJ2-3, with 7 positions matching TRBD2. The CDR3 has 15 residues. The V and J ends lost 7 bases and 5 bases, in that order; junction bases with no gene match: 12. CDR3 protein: CASNRTRCFQDTQYF. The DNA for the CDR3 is TGTGCCAGCAACCGGACTAGATGTTTTCAAGATACGCAGTATTTT.

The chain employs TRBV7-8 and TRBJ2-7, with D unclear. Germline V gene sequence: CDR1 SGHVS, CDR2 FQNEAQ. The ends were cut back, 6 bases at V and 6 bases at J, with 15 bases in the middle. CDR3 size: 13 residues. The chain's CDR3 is CASSPQSRAEQYF. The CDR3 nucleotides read TGTGCCAGCAGTCCACAATCTCGGGCCGAGCAGTACTTC.

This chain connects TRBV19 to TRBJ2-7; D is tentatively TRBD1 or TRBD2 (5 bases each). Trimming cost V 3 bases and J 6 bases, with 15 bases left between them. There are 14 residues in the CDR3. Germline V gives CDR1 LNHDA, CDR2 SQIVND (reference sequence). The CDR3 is CASSIGTDLIEQYF. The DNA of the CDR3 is TGTGCCAGTAGTATCGGGACGGACCTGATCGAGCAGTACTTC.

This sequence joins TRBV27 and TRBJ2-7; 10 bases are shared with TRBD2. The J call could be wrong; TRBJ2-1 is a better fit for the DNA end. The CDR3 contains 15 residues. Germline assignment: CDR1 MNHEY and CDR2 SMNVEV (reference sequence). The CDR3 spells CASSTIGTSDNEQFF. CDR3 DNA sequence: TGTGCCAGCAGTACGATAGGGACTAGCGATAATGAGCAGTTCTTC.

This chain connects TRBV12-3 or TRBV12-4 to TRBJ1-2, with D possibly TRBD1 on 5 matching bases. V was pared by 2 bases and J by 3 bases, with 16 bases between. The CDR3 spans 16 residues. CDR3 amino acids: CASSLSGGVGHYGYTF. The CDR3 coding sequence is TGTGCCAGCAGTTTATCGGGAGGGGTAGGGCACTATGGCTACACCTTC.

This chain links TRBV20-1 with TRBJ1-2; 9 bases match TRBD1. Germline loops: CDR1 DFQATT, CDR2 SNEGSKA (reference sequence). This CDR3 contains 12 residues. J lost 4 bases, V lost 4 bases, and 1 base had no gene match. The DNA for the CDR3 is TGCAGTGCTACGGACAGGGGCTATGGCTACACCTTC. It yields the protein CSATDRGYGYTF.

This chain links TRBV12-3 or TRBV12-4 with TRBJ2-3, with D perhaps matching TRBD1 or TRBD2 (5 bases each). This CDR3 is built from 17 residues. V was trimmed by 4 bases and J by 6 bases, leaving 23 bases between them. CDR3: CASSSSGTTLARDTQYF. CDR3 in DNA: TGTGCCAGCAGTTCCTCCGGGACGACTCTGGCACGGGATACGCAGTATTTT.

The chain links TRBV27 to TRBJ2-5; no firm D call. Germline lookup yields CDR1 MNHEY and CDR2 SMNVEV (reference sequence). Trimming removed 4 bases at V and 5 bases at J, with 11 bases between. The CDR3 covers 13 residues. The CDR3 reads CASSSKVMETQYF. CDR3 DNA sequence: TGTGCCAGCAGTTCTAAGGTGATGGAGACCCAGTACTTC.

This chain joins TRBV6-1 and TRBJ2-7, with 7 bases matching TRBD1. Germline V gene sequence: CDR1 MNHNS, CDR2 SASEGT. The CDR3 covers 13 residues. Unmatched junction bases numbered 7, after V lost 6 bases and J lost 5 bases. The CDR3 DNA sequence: TGTGCCAGCAGGCGACAGGGCAGAAACGAGCAGTACTTC. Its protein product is CASRRQGRNEQYF.

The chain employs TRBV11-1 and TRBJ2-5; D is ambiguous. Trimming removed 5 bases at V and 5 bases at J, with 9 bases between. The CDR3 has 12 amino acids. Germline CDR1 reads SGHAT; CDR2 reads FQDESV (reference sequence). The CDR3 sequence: CASSRGWETQYF. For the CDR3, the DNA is TGTGCCAGCAGCCGAGGTTGGGAGACCCAGTACTTC.

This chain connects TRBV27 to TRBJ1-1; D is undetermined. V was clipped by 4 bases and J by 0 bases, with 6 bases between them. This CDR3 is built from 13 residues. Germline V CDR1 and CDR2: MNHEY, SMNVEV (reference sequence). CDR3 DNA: TGTGCCAGCAGTTATGGGATGAACACTGAAGCTTTCTTT. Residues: CASSYGMNTEAFF.

The CDR3 DNA is TGTGCCAGCAGTGAATGGGGCATGGGGAGTGAAGCTTTCTTT. The encoded protein is CASSEWGMGSEAFF. The chain has TRBV25-1 and TRBJ1-1, with D perhaps matching TRBD1 (5 bases). V dropped 1 base and J dropped 7 bases, with 13 bases sitting between them. This CDR3 is 14 amino acids long. Germline V CDR1 and CDR2: MGHDK, SYGVNS.

The CDR3 DNA reads as TGTGCCAGCAGTTTCGGGACGCCGAACCAAAGACTTCGGTACGAGCAGTACTTC. Its protein is CASSFGTPNQRLRYEQYF. The rearrangement joins TRBV6-6 to TRBJ2-7; the D gene could be TRBD1 or TRBD2 (5 bases each). This CDR3 has 18 residues. CDR1 MNHNY and CDR2 SVGAGI come from the germline V gene (reference sequence). V lost 4 bases and J 4 bases, leaving 26 bases between the germline ends.

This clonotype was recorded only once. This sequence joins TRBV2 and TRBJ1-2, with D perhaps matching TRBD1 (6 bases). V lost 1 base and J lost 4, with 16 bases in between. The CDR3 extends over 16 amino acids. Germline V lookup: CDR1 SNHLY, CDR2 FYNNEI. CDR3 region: CASSEGTGPTVYGYTF. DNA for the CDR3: TGTGCCAGCAGTGAAGGAACAGGGCCCACAGTCTATGGCTACACCTTC.